This T cell receptor (beta chain) was profiled in a study of CD8 T cells in ankylosing spondylitis. Overall study findings and caveats: Typical of ankylosing spondylitis blood, it appeared, was a TCR beta motif of eight highly homologous variants.

In germline, CDR1 is LGHNA, CDR2 YNFKEQ. This CDR3 has 16 amino acids. This clonotype was observed a few times. Antigen unknown. The junction departs from germline at one end; a sequencing error may be responsible. MiXCR, run by TCRdb on the 5' RACE reads, gives a single entry per CDR3 protein. The table shows 150,000 to 200,000 distinct CDR3 sequences, with roughly a third occurring only once. Source material: synovial fluid, either unsorted or a sorted T cell fraction (not recorded which). The rearrangement links TRBV4-2 to TRBJ1-6, with D maybe TRBD1 (5 bases). This clonotype was sampled from a male donor with ankylosing spondylitis. The CDR3 loop reads CASSQVSSGTHSPLHF. CDR3 in DNA: TGTGCCAGCAGTCAAGTTTCCTCAGGGACCCATTCACCCCTCCACTTT.